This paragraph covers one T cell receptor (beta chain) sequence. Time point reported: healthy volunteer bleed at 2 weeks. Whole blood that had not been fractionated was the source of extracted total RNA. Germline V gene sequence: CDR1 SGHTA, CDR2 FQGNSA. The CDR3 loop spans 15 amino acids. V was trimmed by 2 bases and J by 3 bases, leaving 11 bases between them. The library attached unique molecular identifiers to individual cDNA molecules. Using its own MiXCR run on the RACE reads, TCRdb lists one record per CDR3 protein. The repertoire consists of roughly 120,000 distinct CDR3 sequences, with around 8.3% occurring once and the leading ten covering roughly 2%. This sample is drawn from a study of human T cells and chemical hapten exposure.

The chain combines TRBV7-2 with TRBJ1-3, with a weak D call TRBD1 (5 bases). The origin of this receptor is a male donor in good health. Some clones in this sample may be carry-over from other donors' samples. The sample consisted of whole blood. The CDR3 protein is CASSLQAGLGNTIYF. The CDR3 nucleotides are TGTGCCAGCAGCTTACAGGCAGGGCTTGGAAACACCATATATTTT.